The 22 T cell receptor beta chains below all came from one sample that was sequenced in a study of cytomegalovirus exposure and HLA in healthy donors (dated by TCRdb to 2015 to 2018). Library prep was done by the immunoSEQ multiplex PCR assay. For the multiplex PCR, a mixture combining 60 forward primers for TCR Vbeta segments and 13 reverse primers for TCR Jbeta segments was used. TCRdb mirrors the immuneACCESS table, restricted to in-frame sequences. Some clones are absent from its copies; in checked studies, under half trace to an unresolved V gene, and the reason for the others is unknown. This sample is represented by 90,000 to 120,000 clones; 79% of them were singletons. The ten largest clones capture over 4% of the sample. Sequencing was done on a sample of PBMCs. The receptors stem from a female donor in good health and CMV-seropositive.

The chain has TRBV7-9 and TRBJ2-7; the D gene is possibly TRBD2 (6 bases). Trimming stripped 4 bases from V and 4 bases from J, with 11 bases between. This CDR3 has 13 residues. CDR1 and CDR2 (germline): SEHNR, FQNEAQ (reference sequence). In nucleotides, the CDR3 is TGTGCCAGCAGCTCTTTACGGGAGTACGAGCAGTACTTC. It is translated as CASSSLREYEQYF. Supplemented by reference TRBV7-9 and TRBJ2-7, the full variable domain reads DTGVSQNPRHKITKRGQNVTFRCDPISEHNRLYWYRQTLGQGPEFLTYFQNEAQLEKSRLLSDRFSAERPKGSFSTLEIQRTEQGDSAMYLCASSSLREYEQYFGPGTRLTVT.

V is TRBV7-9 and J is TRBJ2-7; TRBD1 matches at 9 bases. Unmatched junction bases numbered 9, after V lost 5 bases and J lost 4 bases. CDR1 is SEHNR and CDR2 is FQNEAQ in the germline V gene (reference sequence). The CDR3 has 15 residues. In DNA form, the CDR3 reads TGTGCCAGCAGCCTCGTCCGGGACAGGGTTTACGAGCAGTACTTC. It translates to CASSLVRDRVYEQYF.

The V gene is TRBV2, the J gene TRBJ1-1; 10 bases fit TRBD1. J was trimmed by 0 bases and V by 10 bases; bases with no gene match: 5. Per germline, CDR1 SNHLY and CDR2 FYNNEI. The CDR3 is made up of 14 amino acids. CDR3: CAKDRGMVNTEAFF. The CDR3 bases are TGTGCCAAGGACAGGGGGATGGTGAACACTGAAGCTTTCTTT.

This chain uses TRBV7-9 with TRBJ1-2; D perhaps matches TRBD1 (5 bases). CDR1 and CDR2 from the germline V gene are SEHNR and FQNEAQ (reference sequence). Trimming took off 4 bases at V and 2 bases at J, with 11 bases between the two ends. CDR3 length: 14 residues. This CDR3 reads CASSSAGGNYGYTF. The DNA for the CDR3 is TGTGCCAGCAGCTCGGCTGGGGGGAACTATGGCTACACCTTC.

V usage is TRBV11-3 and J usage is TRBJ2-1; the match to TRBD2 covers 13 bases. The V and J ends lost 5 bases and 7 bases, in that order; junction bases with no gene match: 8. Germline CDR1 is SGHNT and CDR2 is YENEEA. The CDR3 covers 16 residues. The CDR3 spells CASSKRLAGGDNEQFF. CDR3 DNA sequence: TGTGCCAGCAGCAAGCGACTAGCGGGGGGAGATAATGAGCAGTTCTTC.

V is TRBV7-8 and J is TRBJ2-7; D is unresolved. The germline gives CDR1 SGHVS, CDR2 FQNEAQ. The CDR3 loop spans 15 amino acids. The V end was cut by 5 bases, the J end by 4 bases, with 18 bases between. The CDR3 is CASSAHPGLKYEQYF. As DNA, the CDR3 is TGTGCCAGCAGCGCTCACCCAGGCCTAAAATACGAGCAGTACTTC.

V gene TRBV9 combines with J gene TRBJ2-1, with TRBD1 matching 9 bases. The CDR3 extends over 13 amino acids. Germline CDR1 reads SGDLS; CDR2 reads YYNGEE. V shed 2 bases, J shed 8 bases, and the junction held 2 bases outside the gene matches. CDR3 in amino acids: CASSVGTGYEQFF. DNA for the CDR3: TGTGCCAGCAGCGTCGGGACAGGGTATGAGCAGTTCTTC.

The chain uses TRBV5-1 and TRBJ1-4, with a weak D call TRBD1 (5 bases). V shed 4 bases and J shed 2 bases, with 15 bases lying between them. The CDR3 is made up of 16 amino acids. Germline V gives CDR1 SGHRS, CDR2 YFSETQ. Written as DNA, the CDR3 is TGCGCCAGCAGCCCGGATCAAGGGGTTACTAATGAAAAACTGTTTTTT. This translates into CASSPDQGVTNEKLFF.

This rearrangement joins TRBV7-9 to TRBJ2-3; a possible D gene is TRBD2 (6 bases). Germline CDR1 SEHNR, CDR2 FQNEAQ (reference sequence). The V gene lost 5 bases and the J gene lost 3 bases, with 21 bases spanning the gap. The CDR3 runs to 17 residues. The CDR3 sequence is CASSPLPTRWVTDTQYF. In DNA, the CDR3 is TGTGCCAGCAGCCCCCTCCCGACTAGGTGGGTGACAGATACGCAGTATTTT.

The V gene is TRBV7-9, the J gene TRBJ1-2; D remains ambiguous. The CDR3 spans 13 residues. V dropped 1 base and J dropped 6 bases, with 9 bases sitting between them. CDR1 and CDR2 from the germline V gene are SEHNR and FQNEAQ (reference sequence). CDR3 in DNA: TGTGCCAGCAGCTTAGAAGGGAGGGATGGCTACACCTTC. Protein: CASSLEGRDGYTF. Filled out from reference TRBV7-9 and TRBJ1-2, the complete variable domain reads DTGVSQNPRHKITKRGQNVTFRCDPISEHNRLYWYRQTLGQGPEFLTYFQNEAQLEKSRLLSDRFSAERPKGSFSTLEIQRTEQGDSAMYLCASSLEGRDGYTFGSGTRLTVV.

CDR3 sequence reads: CASSSSGRQGSGELFF. The CDR3 nucleotides read TGTGCCAGCTCATCCTCTGGGAGACAGGGAAGCGGGGAGCTGTTTTTT. The rearrangement links TRBV18 to TRBJ2-2, with 7 bases identical to TRBD1. The CDR3 length is 16 residues. Unmatched junction bases numbered 13, after V lost 5 bases and J lost 7 bases. CDR1 is KGHSH, CDR2 LQKENI, per germline. Looking up the rest from reference TRBV18 and TRBJ2-2 gives the full variable domain: NAGVMQNPRHLVRRRGQEARLRCSPMKGHSHVYWYRQLPEEGLKFMVYLQKENIIDESGMPKERFSAEFPKEGPSILRIQQVVRGDSAAYFCASSSSGRQGSGELFFGEGSRLTVL.

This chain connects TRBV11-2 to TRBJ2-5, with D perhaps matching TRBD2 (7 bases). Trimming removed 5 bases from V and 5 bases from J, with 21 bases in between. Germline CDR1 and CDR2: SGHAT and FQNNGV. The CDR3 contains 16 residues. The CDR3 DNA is TGTGCCAGCAGCCCTTCCTCTAGCGGAGGGGGGGAGACCCAGTACTTC. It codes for CASSPSSSGGGETQYF. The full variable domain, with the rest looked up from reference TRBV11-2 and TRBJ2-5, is EAGVAQSPRYKIIEKRQSVAFWCNPISGHATLYWYQQILGQGPKLLIQFQNNGVVDDSQLPKDRFSAERLKGVDSTLKIQPAKLEDSAVYLCASSPSSSGGGETQYFGPGTRLLVL.

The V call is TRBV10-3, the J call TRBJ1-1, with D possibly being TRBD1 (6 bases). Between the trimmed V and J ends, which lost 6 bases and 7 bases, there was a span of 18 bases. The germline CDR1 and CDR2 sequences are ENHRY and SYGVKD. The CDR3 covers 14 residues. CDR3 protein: CAISTQGRLGEAFF. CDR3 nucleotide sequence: TGTGCCATCAGCACACAGGGCAGGTTAGGTGAAGCTTTCTTT.

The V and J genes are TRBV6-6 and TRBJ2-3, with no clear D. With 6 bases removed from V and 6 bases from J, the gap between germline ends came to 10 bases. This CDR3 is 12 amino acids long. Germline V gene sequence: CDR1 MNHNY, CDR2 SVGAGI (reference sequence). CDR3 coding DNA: TGTGCCAGCAGGACACCTGGGGATACGCAGTATTTT. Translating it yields CASRTPGDTQYF.

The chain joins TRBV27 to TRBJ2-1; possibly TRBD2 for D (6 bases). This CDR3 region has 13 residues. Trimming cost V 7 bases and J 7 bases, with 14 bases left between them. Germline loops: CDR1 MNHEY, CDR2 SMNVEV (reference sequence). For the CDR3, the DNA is TGTGCCAGCACCCCGGGGACTGGGAATGAGCAGTTCTTC. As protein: CASTPGTGNEQFF.

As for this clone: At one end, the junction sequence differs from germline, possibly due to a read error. The CDR3 DNA follows: TGTTCCAGCAGCCAACGGGGGGATCCCAACTACAATGAGCAGTTCTTC. It codes for CSSSQRGDPNYNEQFF. This chain uses TRBV7-9 with TRBJ2-1; 7 nucleotides agree with TRBD2. This CDR3 is 16 amino acids long. Germline lookup yields CDR1 SEHNR and CDR2 FQNEAQ (reference sequence).

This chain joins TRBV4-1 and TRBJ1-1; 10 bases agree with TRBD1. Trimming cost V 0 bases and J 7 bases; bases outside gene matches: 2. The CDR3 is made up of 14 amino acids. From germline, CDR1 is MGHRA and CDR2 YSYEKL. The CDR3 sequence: CASSQDGQGGEAFF. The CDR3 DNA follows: TGCGCCAGCAGCCAAGATGGACAGGGGGGTGAAGCTTTCTTT.

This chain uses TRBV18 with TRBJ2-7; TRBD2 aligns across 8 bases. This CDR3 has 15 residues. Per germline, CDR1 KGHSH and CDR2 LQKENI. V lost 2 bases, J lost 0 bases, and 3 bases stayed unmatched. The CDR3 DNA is TGTGCCAGCTCACCAACTAGCGGATACTCCTACGAGCAGTACTTC. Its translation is CASSPTSGYSYEQYF.

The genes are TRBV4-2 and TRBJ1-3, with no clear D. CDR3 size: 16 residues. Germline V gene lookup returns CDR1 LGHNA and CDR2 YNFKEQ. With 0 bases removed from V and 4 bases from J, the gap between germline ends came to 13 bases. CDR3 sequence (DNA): TGTGCCAGCAGCCAAGATTCGGGGATTAGGGGAAACACCATATATTTT. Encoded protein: CASSQDSGIRGNTIYF.

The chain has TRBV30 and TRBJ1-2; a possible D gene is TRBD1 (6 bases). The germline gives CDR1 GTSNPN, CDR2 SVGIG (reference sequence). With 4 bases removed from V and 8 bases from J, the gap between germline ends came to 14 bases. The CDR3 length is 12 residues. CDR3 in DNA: TGTGCCTGGAATAGGGCAGGGGAAGGCTACACCTTC. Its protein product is CAWNRAGEGYTF.

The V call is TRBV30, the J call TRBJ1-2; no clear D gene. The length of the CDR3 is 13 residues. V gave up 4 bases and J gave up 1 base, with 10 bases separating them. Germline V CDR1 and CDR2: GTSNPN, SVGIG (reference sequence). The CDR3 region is CAWNRRVNYGYTF. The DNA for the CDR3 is TGTGCCTGGAATCGGAGGGTTAACTATGGCTACACCTTC.

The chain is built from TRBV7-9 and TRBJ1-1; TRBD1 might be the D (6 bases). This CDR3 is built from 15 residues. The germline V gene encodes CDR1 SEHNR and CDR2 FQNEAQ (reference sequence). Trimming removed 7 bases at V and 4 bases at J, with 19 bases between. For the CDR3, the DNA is TGTGCCAGCACATTAGGGGGTGGGCAGGTCACTGAAGCTTTCTTT. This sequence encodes CASTLGGGQVTEAFF.